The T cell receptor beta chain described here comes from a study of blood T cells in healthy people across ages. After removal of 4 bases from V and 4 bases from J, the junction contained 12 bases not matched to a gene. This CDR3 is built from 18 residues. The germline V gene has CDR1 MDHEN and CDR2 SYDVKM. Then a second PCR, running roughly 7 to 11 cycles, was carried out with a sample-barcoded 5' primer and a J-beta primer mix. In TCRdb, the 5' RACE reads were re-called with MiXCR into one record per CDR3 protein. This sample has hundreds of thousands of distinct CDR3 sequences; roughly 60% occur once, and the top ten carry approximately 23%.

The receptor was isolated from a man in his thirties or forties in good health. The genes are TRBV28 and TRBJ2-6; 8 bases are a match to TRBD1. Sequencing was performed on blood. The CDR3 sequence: CASSSNRMTGAGANVLTF. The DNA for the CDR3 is TGTGCCAGCAGTTCAAACCGGATGACAGGGGCCGGGGCCAACGTCCTGACTTTC. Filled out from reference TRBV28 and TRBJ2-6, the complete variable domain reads DVKVTQSSRYLVKRTGEKVFLECVQDMDHENMFWYRQDPGLGLRLIYFSYDVKMKEKGDIPEGYSVSREKKERFSLILESASTNQTSMYLCASSSNRMTGAGANVLTFGAGSRLTVL.